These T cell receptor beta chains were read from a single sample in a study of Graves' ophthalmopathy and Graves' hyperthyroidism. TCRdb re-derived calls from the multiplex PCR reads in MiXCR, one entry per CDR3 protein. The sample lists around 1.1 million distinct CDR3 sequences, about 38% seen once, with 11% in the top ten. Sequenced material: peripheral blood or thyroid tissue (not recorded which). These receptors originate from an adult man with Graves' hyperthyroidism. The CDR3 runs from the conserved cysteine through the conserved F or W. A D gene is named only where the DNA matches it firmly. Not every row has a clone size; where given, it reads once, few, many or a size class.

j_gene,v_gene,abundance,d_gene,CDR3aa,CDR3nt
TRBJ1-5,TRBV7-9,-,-,CASSLAFGVAPQHF,TGTGCCAGCAGCTTAGCGTTTGGGGTGGCGCCCCAGCATTTT
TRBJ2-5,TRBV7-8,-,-,CASRRNSHRIQETQYF,TGTGCCAGCAGACGAAACAGCCACAGGATCCAAGAGACCCAGTACTTC
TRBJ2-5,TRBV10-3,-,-,CASRVGDLQETPTLRETQYF,TGTGCCAGCAGGGTAGGCGACTTGCAAGAAACCCCGACGCTCCGGGAGACCCAGTACTTC
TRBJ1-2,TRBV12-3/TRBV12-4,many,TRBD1,CASSSPTGPYGYTF,TGTGCCAGCAGTTCCCCGACAGGGCCCTATGGCTACACCTTC
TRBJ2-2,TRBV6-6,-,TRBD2,CASSSSGGTGELFF,TGTGCCAGCAGTTCTAGCGGAGGGACCGGGGAGCTGTTTTTT
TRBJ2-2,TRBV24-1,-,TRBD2,CATSDPRRAGVLGELFF,TGTGCCACCAGTGACCCGAGGCGAGCGGGAGTTCTCGGGGAGCTGTTTTTT
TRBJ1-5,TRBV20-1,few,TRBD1,CSAGTVAETQHF,TGCAGTGCGGGGACAGTGGCCGAGACCCAGCATTTT
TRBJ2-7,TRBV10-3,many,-,CAISESGYSYEQYF,TGTGCCATCAGTGAGTCAGGGTATTCCTACGAGCAGTACTTC
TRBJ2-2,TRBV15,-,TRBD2,CATADLSGGTGPGELFF,TGTGCCACCGCAGACCTTAGCGGGGGCACCGGCCCAGGGGAGCTGTTTTTT
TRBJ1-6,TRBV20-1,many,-,CSARDRPGGSPLHF,TGCAGTGCTAGAGATAGGCCAGGAGGTTCACCCCTCCACTTT